Listed here are 26 T cell receptor beta chains from one sample, sequenced in a study of T cell repertoires in cytomegalovirus infection. TCRdb fed the reads into MiXCR, producing one record per CDR3 protein. The sample comprises a few hundred thousand distinct CDR3 sequences, almost 30% of which are singletons, and 20% rests with the top ten. Antigens for these TCRs are unknown. The sequenced sample was cultured PBMCs, obtained from culture after CMV antigen stimulation. These receptors were collected from a human donor in good health (CMV status not recorded). Some clones in this sample may be carry-over from other donors' samples.

The rearrangement links TRBV25-1 to TRBJ1-2; no clear D gene. V dropped 3 bases and J dropped 4 bases, with 12 bases sitting between them. Germline assignment: CDR1 MGHDK and CDR2 SYGVNS. The CDR3 extends over 14 amino acids. DNA of the CDR3: TGTGCCAGCAGTGATGGGAATACGGGCTATGGCTACACCTTC. Translation gives CASSDGNTGYGYTF.

Only a few counts were recorded for this clonotype. The J gene is TRBJ2-7, the V gene TRBV20-1; unclear D gene. The CDR3 loop spans 13 amino acids. The germline V gene has CDR1 DFQATT and CDR2 SNEGSKA (reference sequence). V was pared by 4 bases and J by 3 bases, with 13 bases between. The DNA for the CDR3 is TGCAGTGCTATATACCCCGGTGACTACGAGCAGTACTTC. As protein: CSAIYPGDYEQYF.

This chain connects TRBV29-1 to TRBJ1-2; 12 bases line up with TRBD1. This CDR3 is 16 amino acids long. Per germline, CDR1 SQVTM and CDR2 ANQGSEA. Trimming at V came to 4 bases and at J to 1 base, leaving 7 bases not matched to a gene. The chain's CDR3 is CSVGGGQGALNYGYTF. CDR3 DNA sequence: TGCAGCGTTGGGGGGGGACAGGGGGCTCTTAACTATGGCTACACCTTC.

The V call is TRBV20-1, the J call TRBJ2-7; 11 positions match TRBD2. CDR1 and CDR2 from the germline V gene are DFQATT and SNEGSKA (reference sequence). The CDR3 loop spans 14 amino acids. V trimming: 5 bases; J trimming: 2 bases; junction bases outside the gene matches: 5. CDR3 sequence reads: CSALTSGDAYEQYF. The CDR3 DNA reads as TGCAGTGCTCTGACTAGCGGGGACGCCTACGAGCAGTACTTC.

The chain has TRBV20-1 and TRBJ2-7; 11 bases align to TRBD2. The CDR3 has 14 residues. Per the germline V gene, CDR1 is DFQATT and CDR2 is SNEGSKA (reference sequence). J lost 2 bases, V lost 4 bases, and 4 bases had no gene match. As DNA, the CDR3 is TGCAGTGCTATCCTAGCGGGAGGACCCTACGAGCAGTACTTC. Translating it yields CSAILAGGPYEQYF.

V usage is TRBV4-1 and J usage is TRBJ2-3; 10 nucleotides agree with TRBD1. Trimming took 5 bases from V and 0 from J; bases not matched to a gene: 5. The CDR3 loop spans 16 amino acids. Germline CDR1 and CDR2: MGHRA and YSYEKL. The CDR3 spells CASSIRDRGSTDTQYF. The CDR3, as DNA: TGCGCCAGCAGCATCCGGGACAGGGGAAGCACAGATACGCAGTATTTT.

The chain is built from TRBV20-1 and TRBJ1-1; possible D gene TRBD1, 5 bases. The CDR3 is 14 residues long. Between the trimmed V and J ends, which lost 0 bases and 10 bases, there was a span of 18 bases. Germline loops: CDR1 DFQATT, CDR2 SNEGSKA (reference sequence). This CDR3 is CSAREGGGISRAFF. CDR3 nucleotides: TGCAGTGCTAGAGAGGGTGGGGGGATTAGTCGAGCTTTCTTT.

The genes are TRBV19 and TRBJ2-3; D unclear. Trimming stripped 4 bases from V and 1 base from J, with 12 bases between. Per the germline V gene, CDR1 is LNHDA and CDR2 is SQIVND (reference sequence). CDR3 length: 15 residues. The CDR3 region is CASSTNVGGTDTQYF. For the CDR3, the DNA is TGTGCCAGTAGTACCAACGTTGGAGGCACAGATACGCAGTATTTT.

This clonotype has more than one count but fewer than ten. The genes are TRBV9 and TRBJ2-7; 13 bases are shared with TRBD2. From germline, CDR1 is SGDLS and CDR2 YYNGEE. The CDR3 runs to 16 residues. V gave up 3 bases and J gave up 3 bases; unmatched junction bases: 6. Written as DNA, the CDR3 is TGTGCCAGCAGCGCTTCCGGGACTAGCGGGAACTACGAGCAGTACTTC. This encodes CASSASGTSGNYEQYF.

The chain combines TRBV27 with TRBJ2-1, with TRBD1 matching 9 bases. CDR3 length: 15 residues. V was pared by 2 bases and J by 5 bases, with 4 bases of the junction left unmatched. The germline CDR1 and CDR2 sequences are MNHEY and SMNVEV (reference sequence). The CDR3 sequence: CASSLRQGVDNEQFF. CDR3 in DNA: TGTGCCAGCAGTTTACGACAGGGGGTCGACAATGAGCAGTTCTTC.

This clonotype has ten or more counts. The chain uses TRBV7-2 and TRBJ2-1, with 8 bases aligning to TRBD2. Germline V CDR1 and CDR2: SGHTA, FQGNSA. This CDR3 spans 18 amino acids. Losses at the gene ends were 1 base for V and 7 bases for J; bases not matched to a gene: 15. The CDR3 reads CASSLVGRGAGEENEQFF. CDR3 bases: TGTGCCAGCAGCTTAGTCGGAAGGGGAGCGGGAGAGGAGAATGAGCAGTTCTTC.

V usage is TRBV7-3 and J usage is TRBJ2-3, with 7 bases aligning to TRBD2. Losses at the gene ends were 3 bases for V and 2 bases for J; bases not matched to a gene: 8. CDR3 length equals 16 residues. The V gene's germline CDR1 is SGHTA and CDR2 FQGTGA. Here the CDR3 DNA reads TGTGCCAGCAGCTTGGGGGGGATAGGCTACACAGATACGCAGTATTTT. As protein: CASSLGGIGYTDTQYF.

J is TRBJ2-2 and V is TRBV15; D is possibly TRBD2 (5 bases). CDR1 is LNHNV, CDR2 YYDKDF, per germline (reference sequence). The V and J ends lost 0 bases and 5 bases respectively, with 10 bases between them. The CDR3 loop spans 15 amino acids. CDR3: CATSRDKLVTGELFF. CDR3 DNA sequence: TGTGCCACCAGCAGAGATAAACTAGTTACCGGGGAGCTGTTTTTT.

This clonotype occurred once. This chain connects TRBV6-6 to TRBJ1-5; D uncertain. In germline, CDR1 is MNHNY, CDR2 SVGAGI (reference sequence). The V end lost 0 bases, the J end lost 13 bases, and 10 bases lay between the germline ends. The CDR3 spans 12 residues. The CDR3 DNA reads TGTGCCAGCAGTTACTCGAAGGGCCCACAGCATTTT. Amino acid sequence: CASSYSKGPQHF.

This clonotype was counted between two and nine times. The CDR3 reads CASSQEIGTQYF. CDR3 bases: TGTGCCAGCAGCCAGGAGATAGGGACCCAGTACTTC. The genes are TRBV7-2 and TRBJ2-5; D unresolved. The length of the CDR3 is 12 residues. V dropped 5 bases and J dropped 7 bases, with 11 bases sitting between them. The V gene's germline CDR1 is SGHTA and CDR2 FQGNSA.

Turning to this clonotype: Here the CDR3 omits its conserved ending phenylalanine or tryptophan, so a read error is the likely source. The chain couples TRBV7-9 to TRBJ1-5; TRBD1 matches 9 bases. With V trimmed by 4 bases and J by 7 bases, 5 bases remained unmatched. CDR1 is SEHNR and CDR2 is FQNEAQ in the germline V gene (reference sequence). CDR3 length: 14 residues. The CDR3 loop is CASSSQGTGQPQHL. The CDR3 DNA is TGTGCCAGCAGCTCACAGGGGACAGGGCAGCCCCAGCATTTA.

This clonotype turned up a few times. The V call is TRBV28, the J call TRBJ1-2; D may be TRBD1 (5 bases). Germline V CDR1 and CDR2: MDHEN, SYDVKM. The CDR3 is made up of 13 amino acids. Deletions cut 1 base from V and 7 bases from J, with 10 bases between. In DNA form, the CDR3 reads TGTGCCAGCAGTTTATCAGGGCGGTCTGGCTACACCTTC. Translated, it gives CASSLSGRSGYTF.

This clonotype was detected only a few times. This rearrangement joins TRBV5-1 to TRBJ1-1; TRBD1 might be the D (6 bases). The germline V gene encodes CDR1 SGHRS and CDR2 YFSETQ. The CDR3 runs 17 residues. With 1 base removed from V and 0 bases from J, the gap between germline ends came to 16 bases. DNA for the CDR3: TGCGCCAGCAGCTTGTCGTCCACAGGGAGTATGAACACTGAAGCTTTCTTT. Translation gives CASSLSSTGSMNTEAFF.

The chain couples TRBV10-3 to TRBJ1-5; 8 bases agree with TRBD1. The junction had 7 bases not matched to a gene; V was cut back by 8 bases and J by 4 bases. The CDR3 contains 14 residues. Germline lookup yields CDR1 ENHRY and CDR2 SYGVKD. Here the CDR3 reads CAIGRGQVNQPQHF. The CDR3, as DNA: TGTGCCATCGGGAGGGGACAGGTTAATCAGCCCCAGCATTTT.

This clonotype was found many times. V gene TRBV7-2 combines with J gene TRBJ2-7; 8 bases align to TRBD2. CDR3 length: 14 residues. The V gene's germline CDR1 is SGHTA and CDR2 FQGNSA. After removal of 7 bases from V and 0 bases from J, the junction contained 5 bases not matched to a gene. CDR3 sequence reads: CASKTSVSSYEQYF. Here the CDR3 DNA reads TGTGCCAGCAAGACTAGCGTGAGCTCCTACGAGCAGTACTTC.

The chain employs TRBV12-3 or TRBV12-4 and TRBJ1-4; no definite D call. Trimming shortened V by 6 bases and J by 8 bases, and 13 bases separated the two germline ends. The CDR3 loop spans 13 amino acids. CDR3 DNA: TGTGCCAGCAGCGGTCTCGCTGGCGAAAAACTGTTTTTT. Translation gives CASSGLAGEKLFF.

The genes are TRBV9 and TRBJ1-3, with D perhaps matching TRBD1 (6 bases). CDR1 SGDLS and CDR2 YYNGEE come from the germline V gene. Deletions cut 4 bases from V and 0 bases from J, with 17 bases between. The CDR3 runs to 17 residues. CDR3 coding DNA: TGTGCCAGCAGCCCAACACCAGGACAGCTCTCTGGAAACACCATATATTTT. It is translated as CASSPTPGQLSGNTIYF. The whole variable domain, remainder taken from reference TRBV9 and TRBJ1-3, is DSGVTQTPKHLITATGQRVTLRCSPRSGDLSVYWYQQSLDQGLQFLIQYYNGEERAKGNILERFSAQQFPDLHSELNLSSLELGDSALYFCASSPTPGQLSGNTIYFGEGSWLTVV.

The chain has TRBV18 and TRBJ1-4, with no clear D. V shed 3 bases and J shed 8 bases, with 13 bases lying between them. This CDR3 contains 14 residues. Germline-derived CDR1 and CDR2 are KGHSH and LQKENI. The CDR3 reads CASSPTEVGEKLFF. CDR3 nucleotides: TGTGCCAGCTCACCCACGGAGGTCGGCGAAAAACTGTTTTTT. The full variable domain, in which reference TRBV18 and TRBJ1-4 provide the parts outside the CDR3, is NAGVMQNPRHLVRRRGQEARLRCSPMKGHSHVYWYRQLPEEGLKFMVYLQKENIIDESGMPKERFSAEFPKEGPSILRIQQVVRGDSAAYFCASSPTEVGEKLFFGSGTQLSVL.

The rearrangement joins TRBV20-1 to TRBJ1-6, with D hard to call. Germline values: CDR1 DFQATT, CDR2 SNEGSKA (reference sequence). V was shortened by 3 bases and J by 5 bases, with 11 bases between the two germline ends. This CDR3 has 14 amino acids. CDR3 coding DNA: TGCAGTGCTAGGGAAGCCGCTAATAATTCACCCCTCCACTTT. Its translation: CSAREAANNSPLHF.

This CDR3 is CASSVGGGVSYNEQFF. In nucleotides, the CDR3 is TGTGCCAGCAGCGTAGGTGGCGGGGTCTCCTACAATGAGCAGTTCTTC. J is TRBJ2-1 and V is TRBV9; tentatively, D is TRBD2 (6 bases). The germline V gene encodes CDR1 SGDLS and CDR2 YYNGEE. Trimming took 0 bases from V and 0 from J, leaving 10 bases between them. The CDR3 consists of 16 residues.

The chain is built from TRBV7-3 and TRBJ1-5, with 8 bases lining up with TRBD1. The CDR3 extends over 13 amino acids. Germline CDR1 is SGHTA and CDR2 is FQGTGA. Unmatched junction bases numbered 2, after V lost 6 bases and J lost 4 bases. The CDR3 DNA is TGTGCCAGCAGGGGGGACAGGAATCAGCCCCAGCATTTT. Translation: CASRGDRNQPQHF. Together with reference TRBV7-3 and TRBJ1-5, the CDR3 gives the full variable domain: GAGVSQTPSNKVTEKGKYVELRCDPISGHTALYWYRQSLGQGPEFLIYFQGTGAADDSGLPNDRFFAVRPEGSVSTLKIQRTERGDSAVYLCASRGDRNQPQHFGDGTRLSIL.